The 5 T cell receptor beta chains listed next were all sequenced from one sample in a study of T cell responses to AZD1222 COVID-19 vaccine. Sequencing used immunoSEQ multiplex PCR; TCRdb keeps in-frame clones, though not all of them. This sample has approximately 150,000 clones, with 70% to 90% found just once. Sequenced here: peripheral blood, sampled 28 days after the second dose of the MenACWY control vaccine. The receptors here all came from an adult who received the MenACWY meningococcal vaccine as a control.

V is TRBV7-9 and J is TRBJ1-6; no firm D call. The CDR3 consists of 16 residues. CDR1 and CDR2 from the germline V gene are SEHNR and FQNEAQ (reference sequence). V shed 4 bases and J shed 7 bases, with 17 bases lying between them. This chain's CDR3 is CASSSPGSGVNSPLHF. The DNA for the CDR3 is TGTGCCAGCAGCTCCCCGGGCTCCGGGGTCAATTCACCCCTCCACTTT. Drawing the rest from reference TRBV7-9 and TRBJ1-6, the complete variable domain is DTGVSQNPRHKITKRGQNVTFRCDPISEHNRLYWYRQTLGQGPEFLTYFQNEAQLEKSRLLSDRFSAERPKGSFSTLEIQRTEQGDSAMYLCASSSPGSGVNSPLHFGNGTRLTVT.

The chain uses TRBV28 and TRBJ1-4, with a weak D call TRBD1 (6 bases). This CDR3 has 15 residues. The germline V gene encodes CDR1 MDHEN and CDR2 SYDVKM. Trimming took 3 bases from V and 8 from J, leaving 16 bases between them. In nucleotides, the CDR3 is TGTGCCAGCAGTTTCCAAACAGGGTTAAGGGAAAAACTGTTTTTT. Residues: CASSFQTGLREKLFF.

The sample holds one count of this clone. This sequence joins TRBV30 and TRBJ1-2; no definite D call. CDR1 GTSNPN and CDR2 SVGIG come from the germline V gene (reference sequence). CDR3 length equals 13 residues. The ends were cut back, 2 bases at V and 4 bases at J, with 11 bases in the middle. In DNA form, the CDR3 reads TGTGCCTGGAGTCCCGCTCGGGGCTATGGCTACACCTTC. Translating gives CAWSPARGYGYTF.

This clone was recorded a few times. Written as DNA, the CDR3 is TGTGCCAGCAGAACCCCGGGAAACACCATATATTTT. The encoded protein is CASRTPGNTIYF. The chain combines TRBV27 with TRBJ1-3; no clear D gene. Trimming left V 6 bases short and J 4 bases short, with 7 bases between. Germline V gives CDR1 MNHEY, CDR2 SMNVEV (reference sequence). The CDR3 contains 12 residues.

The chain has TRBV27 and TRBJ1-2; tentative D call: TRBD1 (6 bases). CDR1 and CDR2 from the germline V gene are MNHEY and SMNVEV (reference sequence). The ends were cut back, 4 bases at V and 8 bases at J, with 20 bases in the middle. The CDR3 sequence is 15 residues long. CDR3 region: CASSSHRQGRSGYTF. The CDR3 DNA reads TGTGCCAGCAGTTCCCACCGGCAGGGGAGGTCGGGCTACACCTTC.